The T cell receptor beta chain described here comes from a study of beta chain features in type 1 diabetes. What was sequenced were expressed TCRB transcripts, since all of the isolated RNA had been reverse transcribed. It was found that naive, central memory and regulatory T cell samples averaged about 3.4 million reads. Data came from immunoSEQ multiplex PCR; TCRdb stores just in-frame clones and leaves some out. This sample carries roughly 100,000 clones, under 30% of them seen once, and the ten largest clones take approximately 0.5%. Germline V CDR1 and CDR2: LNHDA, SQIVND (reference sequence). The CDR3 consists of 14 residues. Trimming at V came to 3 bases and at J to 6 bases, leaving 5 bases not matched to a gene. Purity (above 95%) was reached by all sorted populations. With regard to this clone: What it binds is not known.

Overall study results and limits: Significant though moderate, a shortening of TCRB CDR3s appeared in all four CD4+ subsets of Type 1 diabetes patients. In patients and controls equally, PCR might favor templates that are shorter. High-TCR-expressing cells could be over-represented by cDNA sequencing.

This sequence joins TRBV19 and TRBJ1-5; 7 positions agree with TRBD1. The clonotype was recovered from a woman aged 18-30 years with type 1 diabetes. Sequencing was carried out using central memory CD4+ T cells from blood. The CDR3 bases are TGTGCCAGTAGTATGGACAGGCGGGGTCAGCCCCAGCATTTT. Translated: CASSMDRRGQPQHF.